Following are 26 T cell receptor beta chains from one sample sequenced in a study of T cells in Graves' hyperthyroidism and ophthalmopathy. Amplification yielded TCR beta CDR3 regions, with RNA transcripts as the source. Initially, a first-round RT-PCR of the TCR CDR3 employed the HTBI primer set. TCRdb reanalysed the multiplex PCR reads using MiXCR and keeps one entry per CDR3 protein. The sample holds about 760,000 distinct CDR3 sequences, about 35% seen once. Sequences were obtained from blood. Receptors originate from a woman aged 40 to 50 with Graves' hyperthyroidism.

V is TRBV10-3 and J is TRBJ2-7, with TRBD2 matching 12 bases. J lost 3 bases, V lost 10 bases, and 10 bases had no gene match. The CDR3 is 15 amino acids. Per germline, CDR1 ENHRY and CDR2 SYGVKD. This CDR3 reads CASVKRLAGDYEQYF. The DNA for the CDR3 is TGTGCCAGCGTTAAACGACTAGCGGGGGACTACGAGCAGTACTTC.

This chain joins TRBV6-9 and TRBJ1-2; tentative D call: TRBD1 (5 bases). Germline-derived CDR1 and CDR2 are MNHGY and SVAAGI. This CDR3 is built from 14 residues. The V and J ends lost 0 bases and 4 bases respectively, with 9 bases between them. As DNA, the CDR3 is TGTGCCAGCAGTTATTCCGCAGACAGCTATGGCTACACCTTC. Its translation is CASSYSADSYGYTF.

This clonotype was seen at least ten times. This sequence joins TRBV7-2 and TRBJ2-7, with TRBD1 identical over 8 bases. J gave up 4 bases and V 4 bases, and 6 bases lay outside the gene matches. Germline-derived CDR1 and CDR2 are SGHTA and FQGNSA. The CDR3 consists of 14 residues. CDR3 DNA: TGTGCCAGCAGCTGGCGGGACAGGCTTTACGAGCAGTACTTC. This encodes CASSWRDRLYEQYF.

Concerning this clonotype: A read error may be the cause here, since a much bigger clone is one base away. This chain connects TRBV19 to TRBJ2-7; D may be TRBD2 (6 bases). Trimming removed 9 bases from V and 0 bases from J, with 18 bases in between. There are 15 residues in the CDR3. Germline V gene lookup returns CDR1 LNHDA and CDR2 SQIVND (reference sequence). The CDR3 DNA follows: TGTGCCAGCTCGAGGGAGGAGGACCTCTCCTACGAGCAGTACTTC. This codes for CASSREEDLSYEQYF.

V gene TRBV29-1 combines with J gene TRBJ1-1, with TRBD1 as a possible D gene (5 bases). Trimming left V 3 bases short and J 3 bases short, with 17 bases between. Germline assignment: CDR1 SQVTM and CDR2 ANQGSEA. CDR3 length equals 15 residues. The CDR3 reads CSVDDGGSVYTEAFF. The DNA of the CDR3 is TGCAGCGTTGACGACGGGGGGAGCGTGTACACTGAAGCTTTCTTT.

This clonotype was detected ten times or more. The chain carries TRBV7-2 and TRBJ2-7; D perhaps matches TRBD2 (6 bases). V was clipped by 5 bases and J by 2 bases, with 16 bases between them. This CDR3 contains 15 residues. The germline gives CDR1 SGHTA, CDR2 FQGNSA. In DNA, the CDR3 is TGTGCCAGCAGCCTAGATGGCGGGGCTACCTACGAGCAGTACTTC. It is translated as CASSLDGGATYEQYF.

This clonotype was detected ten times or more. The gene calls are TRBV7-9 and TRBJ2-5; 9 bases are shared with TRBD2. Germline loops: CDR1 SEHNR, CDR2 FQNEAQ (reference sequence). J was trimmed by 5 bases and V by 5 bases; bases with no gene match: 6. The CDR3 covers 14 residues. The CDR3 coding sequence is TGTGCCAGCAGCCCTAGCGGGACCAGGGAGACCCAGTACTTC. This encodes CASSPSGTRETQYF.

The DNA of the CDR3 is TGTGCCATTATTGGGCGCTGGGGAGATACGCAGTATTTT. It encodes CAIIGRWGDTQYF. The chain is built from TRBV7-9 and TRBJ2-3; D is uncertain. The germline CDR1 and CDR2 sequences are SEHNR and FQNEAQ (reference sequence). The V end lost 10 bases, the J end lost 5 bases, and 16 bases lay between the germline ends. The CDR3 is made up of 13 amino acids.

In this sample, this clonotype turned up many times. This rearrangement joins TRBV20-1 to TRBJ2-7, with TRBD2 matching over 11 bases. This CDR3 region has 14 residues. The junction had 2 bases not matched to a gene; V was cut back by 4 bases and J by 0 bases. Germline V gene data show CDR1 as DFQATT and CDR2 as SNEGSKA (reference sequence). The CDR3 DNA reads as TGCAGTGCTACCGGGACTAGCGGCTCCTACGAGCAGTACTTC. It specifies CSATGTSGSYEQYF.

This clonotype was counted a few times. The CDR3 DNA reads as TGTGCCAGCAGTTTTTACGGCAGGCGGCCTGGAAACACCATATATTTT. It is translated as CASSFYGRRPGNTIYF. This sequence joins TRBV12-3 or TRBV12-4 and TRBJ1-3, with unresolved D. V lost 3 bases, J lost 2 bases, and 14 bases lay in between. The CDR3 length is 16 residues.

This clonotype was picked up many times. The V and J genes are TRBV7-3 and TRBJ1-6; D is possibly TRBD1 (6 bases). This CDR3 contains 15 residues. Germline V gives CDR1 SGHTA, CDR2 FQGTGA. Trimming pared 4 bases from V and 5 bases from J, leaving 12 bases between. The CDR3 loop reads CASSSQGSDNSPLHF. CDR3 coding DNA: TGTGCCAGCAGCTCACAGGGATCGGATAATTCACCCCTCCACTTT.

The J gene is TRBJ2-5, the V gene TRBV7-3, with 8 bases identical to TRBD1. Germline CDR1 SGHTA, CDR2 FQGTGA. The junction had 8 bases not matched to a gene; V was cut back by 3 bases and J by 2 bases. The CDR3 sequence is 16 residues long. The CDR3 is CASSLRTGYEQETQYF. CDR3 coding DNA: TGTGCCAGCAGCTTGAGGACAGGGTACGAGCAAGAGACCCAGTACTTC.

This clonotype was found many times. V and J are TRBV20-1 and TRBJ2-6; possible D gene TRBD1, 5 bases. Germline-derived CDR1 and CDR2 are DFQATT and SNEGSKA (reference sequence). Trimming cost V 0 bases and J 0 bases, with 15 bases left between them. There are 18 residues in the CDR3. In nucleotides, the CDR3 is TGCAGTGCTAGAGATCCCCGGACACCTCGCTCTGGGGCCAACGTCCTGACTTTC. It is translated as CSARDPRTPRSGANVLTF.

The genes are TRBV10-3 and TRBJ1-5, with unresolved D. Trimming pared 5 bases from V and 2 bases from J, leaving 16 bases between. The CDR3 is 16 residues long. Germline CDR1 ENHRY, CDR2 SYGVKD. Here the CDR3 DNA reads TGTGCCATCAGTTCCAGACACCGGTGGGGCAATCAGCCCCAGCATTTT. Amino acids: CAISSRHRWGNQPQHF.

A note on this clonotype: Sequence at one end of the junction differs from germline and may be a read error. The V and J genes are TRBV19 and TRBJ1-1, with 7 bases matching TRBD1. CDR1 and CDR2 from the germline V gene are LNHDA and SQIVND (reference sequence). The CDR3 is 13 residues long. CDR3: CASSRTGQSEVFF. CDR3 nucleotide sequence: TGTGCCAGTAGTAGGACAGGACAATCTGAAGTTTTCTTT. The variable domain in full, with the rest retrieved from reference TRBV19 and TRBJ1-1, is DGGITQSPKYLFRKEGQNVTLSCEQNLNHDAMYWYRQDPGQGLRLIYYSQIVNDFQKGDIAEGYSVSREKKESFPLTVTSAQKNPTAFYLCASSRTGQSEVFFGQGTRLTVV.

The chain joins TRBV6-5 to TRBJ2-6; D might be TRBD1 (6 bases). V lost 2 bases, J lost 0 bases, and 23 bases lay in between. In germline, CDR1 is MNHEY, CDR2 SVGAGI. The CDR3 is 21 residues long. CDR3: CASSYAGYPPGQNSGANVLTF. The CDR3 DNA is TGTGCCAGCAGTTACGCAGGCTACCCTCCGGGACAAAACTCTGGGGCCAACGTCCTGACTTTC.

The chain recombines TRBV5-6 with TRBJ2-7; D gene ambiguous. Per germline, CDR1 SGHDT and CDR2 YYEEEE. The length of the CDR3 is 14 residues. Trimming removed 4 bases from V and 3 bases from J, with 14 bases in between. CDR3 sequence: CASSPSHSIYEQYF. The CDR3 region has the DNA TGTGCCAGCAGCCCCAGTCACAGCATCTACGAGCAGTACTTC.

This sequence joins TRBV4-1 and TRBJ1-2; no clear D. V lost 0 bases and J 5 bases, leaving 10 bases between the germline ends. The CDR3 is 14 amino acids. The germline CDR1 and CDR2 sequences are MGHRA and YSYEKL. The CDR3 region has the DNA TGCGCCAGCAGCCAAGAAAGGCGAGGATATGGCTACACCTTC. Its translation is CASSQERRGYGYTF.

This clonotype was detected a few times. This rearrangement joins TRBV10-3 to TRBJ1-1; D remains ambiguous. The CDR3 totals 11 residues. V was shortened by 10 bases and J by 1 base, with 7 bases between the two germline ends. Germline V gives CDR1 ENHRY, CDR2 SYGVKD. In DNA, the CDR3 is TGTGCCACCCGAAAGAACACTGAAGCTTTCTTT. Residues: CATRKNTEAFF.

This clonotype was seen more than once but under ten times. The V and J genes are TRBV9 and TRBJ1-1, with 7 bases identical to TRBD1. The CDR3 is made up of 15 amino acids. The germline gives CDR1 SGDLS, CDR2 YYNGEE. J was trimmed by 1 base and V by 4 bases; bases with no gene match: 7. As DNA, the CDR3 is TGTGCCAGCAGCTATAACAGGGGATGGAACACTGAAGCTTTCTTT. It yields the protein CASSYNRGWNTEAFF. Looking up the rest from reference TRBV9 and TRBJ1-1 gives the full variable domain: DSGVTQTPKHLITATGQRVTLRCSPRSGDLSVYWYQQSLDQGLQFLIQYYNGEERAKGNILERFSAQQFPDLHSELNLSSLELGDSALYFCASSYNRGWNTEAFFGQGTRLTVV.

The V call is TRBV11-2, the J call TRBJ1-1, with D unresolved. Per germline, CDR1 SGHAT and CDR2 FQNNGV. CDR3 length equals 12 residues. The V end lost 0 bases, the J end lost 11 bases, and 10 bases lay between the germline ends. The CDR3 DNA reads as TGTGCCAGCAGCTTAGAGGCCACAGTGGCTTTCTTT. As protein: CASSLEATVAFF.

Worth noting for this clonotype: No conserved phenylalanine or tryptophan is present at the end of the CDR3, so a read error is the likely explanation. The DNA is left out, because the CDR3 cannot be placed on it with certainty; the CDR3 is given as TCRdb lists it. V usage is TRBV12-5 and J usage is TRBJ2-5. The CDR3 comprises 8 residues, both ends counted. Germline CDR1 reads LGHNT; CDR2 reads FRNRAP. The CDR3: CASGLTPL.

A word on this clonotype: One end of the junction does not line up with germline, which may come from a read error. CDR3 sequence reads: CASSRSLNSEAFF. The CDR3, as DNA: TGTGCCAGCAGCAGATCCCTAAACAGTGAAGCTTTCTTT. The rearrangement joins TRBV28 to TRBJ1-1; D is ambiguous. Germline V CDR1 and CDR2: MDHEN, SYDVKM. CDR3 size: 13 residues.

This chain links TRBV20-1 with TRBJ1-6; TRBD1 agrees at 7 bases. Trimming at V came to 1 base and at J to 5 bases, leaving 5 bases not matched to a gene. The CDR3 runs 15 residues. CDR1 is DFQATT and CDR2 is SNEGSKA in the germline V gene (reference sequence). The CDR3 nucleotides are TGCAGTGCTAGAGTCGGGACAGTCAATAATTCACCCCTCCACTTT. This translates into CSARVGTVNNSPLHF.

This clonotype was detected only a few times. The gene calls are TRBV2 and TRBJ2-2; TRBD2 matches 9 bases. Germline lookup yields CDR1 SNHLY and CDR2 FYNNEI. This CDR3 has 14 residues. Germline trimming cut 7 bases from V and 6 bases from J; bases unmatched to any gene: 6. CDR3 DNA: TGTGCCAGCAAGCCGGGACTAGCCCCCGGGGAGCTGTTTTTT. It codes for CASKPGLAPGELFF.

The V and J genes are TRBV7-2 and TRBJ1-2; TRBD1 matches at 9 bases. V lost 4 bases, J lost 6 bases, and 15 bases stayed unmatched. Germline loops: CDR1 SGHTA, CDR2 FQGNSA. The CDR3 totals 17 residues. DNA of the CDR3: TGTGCCAGCAGCTCAGGGGCGGGGACAGGGCCTAGGAATGGCTACACCTTC. This encodes CASSSGAGTGPRNGYTF.